A selection of T cell receptor beta chains follows, all from one sample in a study of CD8+ T cells in alopecia areata. TCRdb keeps only in-frame clones here, not all; method: immunoSEQ multiplex PCR. The sample holds about 200,000 clones; 64% are singletons and the top ten take around 4%. The sample was CD4+ T cells sorted from blood, taken at week 4, from a patient treated with tofacitinib. Receptor source: a human donor with alopecia areata. Each CDR3 is given with its conserved first and last residue. Each record gives: D gene, J gene, clone size, V gene, CDR3 protein, CDR3 DNA. D genes are given only for firm matches. The size field is filled for only some rows; it gives once, few, many or a size class.

NA	TRBJ2-3	NA	TRBV27	CASRVAAPDTQYF	TGTGCCAGCAGGGTTGCGGCCCCAGATACGCAGTATTTT
NA	TRBJ1-1	NA	TRBV7-2	CASGRENTEAFF	TGTGCCAGCGGACGGGAGAACACTGAAGCTTTCTTT
TRBD2	TRBJ2-1	NA	TRBV29-1	CSAGAGVNEQFF	TGCAGCGCCGGAGCGGGGGTCAATGAGCAGTTCTTC
NA	TRBJ2-1	NA	TRBV9	CASSATEGARGHNEQFF	TGTGCCAGCAGCGCCACCGAGGGGGCTCGGGGGCACAATGAGCAGTTCTTC
NA	TRBJ1-6	once	TRBV7-2	CASHRRSYNSPLHF	TGTGCCAGCCACCGCAGGTCCTATAATTCACCCCTCCACTTT
TRBD1	TRBJ2-3	NA	TRBV29-1	CSVEDLQGSTDTQYF	TGCAGCGTTGAAGACCTACAGGGGTCCACAGATACGCAGTATTTT
NA	TRBJ2-1	NA	TRBV5-6	CASSWQGTAYNEQFF	TGTGCCAGCAGCTGGCAGGGTACCGCCTACAATGAGCAGTTCTTC
TRBD2	TRBJ2-5	NA	TRBV9	CASSVDSGANQETQYF	TGTGCCAGCAGCGTAGATAGCGGGGCCAATCAAGAGACCCAGTACTTC
TRBD1	TRBJ2-5	NA	TRBV4-2	CASSPKQGDQETQYF	TGTGCCAGCAGCCCCAAACAGGGGGACCAAGAGACCCAGTACTTC
TRBD1	TRBJ2-1	NA	TRBV18	CASSPTGWFDEQFF	TGTGCCAGCTCACCGACAGGGTGGTTCGATGAGCAGTTCTTC
NA	TRBJ2-5	NA	TRBV5-6	CASSPVGAALTGTQYF	TGTGCCAGCAGCCCGGTCGGGGCAGCACTGACGGGGACCCAGTACTTC
NA	TRBJ2-3	NA	TRBV7-3	CASSPSAPDTQYF	TGTGCCAGCAGCCCTAGTGCCCCCGATACGCAGTATTTT
NA	TRBJ1-1	NA	TRBV4-2	CASSPEFETSNTEAFF	TGTGCCAGCAGCCCAGAATTCGAGACATCGAACACTGAAGCTTTCTTT
NA	TRBJ1-1	once	TRBV4-2	CASSLTPEIHEAFF	TGTGCCAGCAGTCTAACCCCCGAGATACATGAAGCTTTCTTT
TRBD1	TRBJ1-5	NA	TRBV2	CASSQTGDQPQHF	TGTGCCAGCAGCCAGACAGGGGATCAGCCCCAGCATTTT
NA	TRBJ2-3	NA	TRBV29-1	CSVESQGDTQYF	TGCAGCGTTGAGAGCCAGGGCGATACGCAGTATTTT
TRBD2	TRBJ2-7	NA	TRBV4-2	CASSSQRGQDEQYF	TGTGCCAGCAGCTCGCAGCGGGGGCAGGACGAGCAGTACTTC
TRBD2	TRBJ2-5	few	TRBV4-1	CASSQDRSAGAALETQYF	TGCGCCAGCAGCCAAGATCGGAGTGCGGGAGCCGCACTTGAGACCCAGTACTTC
NA	TRBJ1-6	few	TRBV7-9	CASSLLGDPRPSPLHF	TGTGCCAGCAGCTTGCTAGGGGACCCGAGGCCTTCACCCCTCCACTTT
NA	TRBJ2-3	many	TRBV21-1	CASSKGAGHSTDTQYF	TGTGCCAGCAGCAAAGGAGCGGGGCATAGCACAGATACGCAGTATTTT
NA	TRBJ2-5	few	TRBV30	CAWSVGTQETQYF	TGTGCCTGGAGTGTCGGGACCCAAGAGACCCAGTACTTC
NA	TRBJ1-2	NA	TRBV29-1	CSVGGQNYGYTF	TGCAGCGTTGGGGGACAAAACTATGGCTACACCTTC
TRBD1	TRBJ2-1	few	TRBV29-1	CSVESRDSSYNEQFF	TGCAGCGTTGAGAGCCGGGACAGTTCCTACAATGAGCAGTTCTTC
TRBD2	TRBJ2-3	NA	TRBV6-5	CASSHSGASTDTQYF	TGTGCCAGCAGTCATAGCGGGGCCAGCACAGATACGCAGTATTTT
TRBD2	TRBJ2-3	NA	TRBV10-3	CAISDSTSGGPTDTQYF	TGTGCCATCAGTGACTCGACTAGCGGGGGGCCCACAGATACGCAGTATTTT
NA	TRBJ2-7	NA	TRBV23-1	CASSLLGGPYEQYF	TGCGCCAGCAGTCTCCTCGGGGGGCCCTACGAGCAGTACTTC
NA	TRBJ1-6	once	TRBV18	CASSQGDNSPLHF	TGTGCCAGCTCCCAGGGAGATAATTCACCCCTCCACTTT
TRBD1	TRBJ2-3	NA	TRBV7-9	CASSSDRGVLPDTQYF	TGTGCCAGCAGCTCCGACAGGGGCGTCTTGCCAGATACGCAGTATTTT
NA	TRBJ2-7	NA	TRBV15	CATSPEEGGVYEQYF	TGTGCCACCAGCCCGGAGGAGGGGGGGGTCTACGAGCAGTACTTC
NA	TRBJ2-2	few	TRBV30	CAWRRGLLNTGELFF	TGTGCCTGGAGACGGGGCCTCCTGAACACCGGGGAGCTGTTTTTT
NA	TRBJ2-7	NA	TRBV10-2	CASSESIGLPYEQYF	TGCGCCAGCAGTGAGTCTATAGGGCTCCCCTACGAGCAGTACTTC
NA	TRBJ2-3	NA	TRBV2	CASSGADTQYF	TGTGCCAGCAGTGGTGCAGATACGCAGTATTTT
NA	TRBJ2-7	NA	TRBV4-1	CASSLQGGYEQYF	TGCGCCAGCAGCCTACAGGGCGGGTACGAGCAGTACTTC
NA	TRBJ2-3	NA	TRBV14	CASSLSRTDTQYF	TGTGCCAGCAGCCTAAGCCGCACAGATACGCAGTATTTT
NA	TRBJ1-6	few	TRBV4-2	CASSQDWQGSSPLHF	TGTGCCAGCAGCCAAGATTGGCAGGGGTCGTCACCCCTCCACTTT
NA	TRBJ1-2	NA	TRBV29-1	CSVEDQIGGGGYTF	TGCAGCGTTGAAGATCAGATAGGAGGGGGAGGCTACACCTTC
TRBD1	TRBJ2-5	NA	TRBV29-1	CSVEVYRDRGRETQYF	TGCAGCGTTGAAGTGTACCGGGACAGGGGGCGAGAGACCCAGTACTTC
NA	TRBJ1-5	NA	TRBV6-5	CASRKGLLNQPQHF	TGTGCCAGCAGAAAGGGACTGCTCAATCAGCCCCAGCATTTT
NA	TRBJ1-2	NA	TRBV23-1	CASSQSADRGKANYGYTF	TGCGCCAGCAGTCAATCGGCGGACCGTGGCAAGGCTAACTATGGCTACACCTTC
NA	TRBJ1-2	NA	TRBV12-5	CASGLKQGSGYTF	TGTGCTAGTGGTTTGAAACAGGGAAGTGGCTACACCTTC
TRBD2	TRBJ2-3	NA	TRBV5-4	CASSRVLAGGSTDTQYF	TGTGCCAGCAGTCGAGTACTAGCGGGGGGAAGCACAGATACGCAGTATTTT
NA	TRBJ2-5	NA	TRBV30	CAWSNGLVDSVYQETQYF	TGTGCCTGGAGTAATGGGCTAGTTGATTCGGTTTACCAAGAGACCCAGTACTTC
TRBD1	TRBJ2-3	NA	TRBV7-2	CASRDNRGEDTQYF	TGTGCCAGCAGGGACAACAGGGGGGAAGATACGCAGTATTTT